Presented here are 17 T cell receptor beta chains from one specimen sequenced in a study of regulatory T cells in long-lasting Graves disease. Time point reported: newly diagnosed GD, antithyroid drugs for less than 3 months. PBMC-derived RNA was used for the TCR library. The TCR beta library used iRepertoire HTBI primers with Arm-PCR amplification of CDR3. TCRdb recomputed calls from the multiplex PCR reads with MiXCR, one row per CDR3 protein. The sample includes over 450,000 distinct CDR3 sequences, around 12% of them seen just once. These data were also filed under a second study, of T cells in Graves' hyperthyroidism and ophthalmopathy.

The sequences come from peripheral blood mononuclear cells (PBMCs), collected at new diagnosis, from a patient treated with antithyroid drugs. These receptors all come from a woman in her 30s with Graves disease.

In its sample, this clonotype was seen many times. This chain joins TRBV12-3 or TRBV12-4 and TRBJ1-1; TRBD1 is a possible D gene (5 bases). The V end lost 7 bases, the J end lost 1 base, and 10 bases lay between the germline ends. The CDR3 has 13 amino acids. CDR3 sequence: CASKGTENTEAFF. DNA of the CDR3: TGTGCCAGCAAGGGGACCGAGAACACTGAAGCTTTCTTT.

Here the CDR3 DNA reads TGTGCCAGCAGCTTGGTGCGGACTGAAAACTATGGCTACACCTTC. It encodes CASSLVRTENYGYTF. V and J are TRBV5-4 and TRBJ1-2; the D is unclear. The CDR3 is made up of 15 amino acids. Deletions cut 0 bases from V and 2 bases from J, with 11 bases between. Germline values: CDR1 SGHNT, CDR2 YYREEE (reference sequence).

This clonotype showed up just a few times. The chain carries TRBV5-7 and TRBJ1-4; possible D gene TRBD1, 6 bases. TRBV5-7 is classed as an ORF, of uncertain function. V gave up 0 bases and J gave up 0 bases, with 21 bases separating them. There are 20 residues in the CDR3. Written as DNA, the CDR3 is TGTGCCAGCAGCTTGGCCGTCCGGACAGACAACCCCGCAACTAATGAAAAACTGTTTTTT. Protein product: CASSLAVRTDNPATNEKLFF.

In this sample, this clonotype turned up many times. The chain carries TRBV7-2 and TRBJ2-1; D is perhaps TRBD1 (5 bases). This CDR3 spans 15 amino acids. Looked up from germline, CDR1 is SGHTA and CDR2 is FQGNSA. V lost 5 bases and J 2 bases, leaving 13 bases between the germline ends. CDR3 sequence: CASSRRQYTYNEQFF. CDR3 DNA sequence: TGTGCCAGCAGCAGGAGACAGTATACCTACAATGAGCAGTTCTTC.

This clonotype was seen at least ten times. The rearrangement uses TRBV10-3 and TRBJ2-1, with 7 nucleotides matching TRBD2. V shed 3 bases and J 6 bases; nucleotides not matched to a gene: 11. Germline-derived CDR1 and CDR2 are ENHRY and SYGVKD. The CDR3 runs to 16 residues. The chain's CDR3 is CAISDLVGEGPNEQFF. CDR3 sequence (DNA): TGTGCCATCAGTGACCTTGTGGGGGAGGGCCCCAATGAGCAGTTCTTC.

This clonotype was counted only a few times. V and J are TRBV5-4 and TRBJ2-1, with D tentatively TRBD2 (6 bases). V was pared by 1 base and J by 10 bases, with 21 bases between. Looked up from germline, CDR1 is SGHNT and CDR2 is YYREEE (reference sequence). The CDR3 length is 16 residues. The CDR3 is CASSLKGTERNGEQFF. The CDR3 region has the DNA TGTGCCAGCAGCTTGAAGGGGACTGAGAGAAATGGGGAGCAGTTCTTC.

In regard to this clonotype: Given a much more abundant clone one base away, this may be a read error. This sequence joins TRBV5-1 and TRBJ2-7, with D perhaps TRBD1 (5 bases). The V and J ends lost 1 base and 5 bases respectively, with 13 bases between them. Germline V gene data show CDR1 as SGHRS and CDR2 as YFSETQ. The CDR3 extends over 14 amino acids. The CDR3 loop is CASSLWSGYNEQYF. The CDR3, as DNA: TGCGCCAGCAGCTTGTGGTCAGGGTACAACGAGCAGTACTTC.

This clonotype has a handful of counts. V is TRBV9 and J is TRBJ2-5; 8 bases match TRBD2. V shed 4 bases and J 9 bases; nucleotides not matched to a gene: 8. Germline V lookup: CDR1 SGDLS, CDR2 YYNGEE. This CDR3 contains 13 residues. The DNA of the CDR3 is TGTGCCAGCAGCCCGGGGGGGCTGTTGTCCCAGTACTTC. This translates into CASSPGGLLSQYF. The full variable domain, in which reference TRBV9 and TRBJ2-5 provide the parts outside the CDR3, is DSGVTQTPKHLITATGQRVTLRCSPRSGDLSVYWYQQSLDQGLQFLIQYYNGEERAKGNILERFSAQQFPDLHSELNLSSLELGDSALYFCASSPGGLLSQYFGPGTRLLVL.

The chain links TRBV20-1 to TRBJ2-1; the match to TRBD2 covers 8 bases. Gene TRBJ2-5 matches the end of the DNA better, so the J call may be wrong. The V gene's germline CDR1 is DFQATT and CDR2 SNEGSKA (reference sequence). This CDR3 is built from 15 residues. The CDR3: CSARAPSGSQETQYF. The CDR3 region has the DNA TGCAGTGCTAGGGCCCCTAGCGGGTCCCAAGAGACCCAGTACTTC.

This chain uses TRBV19 with TRBJ2-7; the D gene is possibly TRBD2 (5 bases). This CDR3 has 15 residues. The V end lost 3 bases, the J end lost 0 bases, and 12 bases lay between the germline ends. In germline, CDR1 is LNHDA, CDR2 SQIVND (reference sequence). CDR3 sequence: CASSIPRSGSYEQYF. The CDR3 nucleotides are TGTGCCAGTAGTATCCCTCGGAGCGGCTCCTACGAGCAGTACTTC.

The rearrangement uses TRBV12-3 or TRBV12-4 and TRBJ2-7, with 9 bases aligning to TRBD2. The V and J ends lost 2 bases and 5 bases, in that order; junction bases with no gene match: 4. The CDR3 contains 14 residues. Here the CDR3 reads CASSLSLAGNEQYF. The CDR3 DNA reads as TGTGCCAGCAGTTTAAGTCTAGCGGGGAACGAGCAGTACTTC.

This clonotype occurred many times. The rearrangement uses TRBV14 and TRBJ1-2, with TRBD1 as a possible D gene (5 bases). The germline V and J ends were trimmed by 0 bases and 6 bases, with 14 bases remaining between them. The CDR3 has 15 amino acids. From germline, CDR1 is SGHDN and CDR2 FVKESK. The CDR3 bases are TGTGCCAGCAGCCAAGATTGGGTGGACAAGAATGGCTACACCTTC. It is translated as CASSQDWVDKNGYTF.

Ten or more counts support this clonotype. For the CDR3, the DNA is TGTGCCAGCAGTGCACGGACAGGTAGCTCACCCCTCCACTTT. Protein sequence: CASSARTGSSPLHF. The V and J genes are TRBV2 and TRBJ1-6, with 7 bases that match TRBD1. V gave up 4 bases and J gave up 10 bases; unmatched junction bases: 7. CDR3 size: 14 residues. CDR1 and CDR2 (germline): SNHLY, FYNNEI.

The table lists this clonotype with many counts. J is TRBJ1-1 and V is TRBV6-1, with 8 bases aligning to TRBD1. CDR1 MNHNS and CDR2 SASEGT come from the germline V gene. The CDR3 has 15 residues. The V gene end was trimmed by 7 bases and the J gene end by 0 bases; junction bases not matched to a gene: 7. This CDR3 reads CASKEQGVMNTEAFF. As DNA, the CDR3 is TGTGCCAGCAAGGAACAGGGGGTGATGAACACTGAAGCTTTCTTT.

This clonotype was detected ten times or more. This chain joins TRBV19 and TRBJ1-1; D ambiguous. Germline values: CDR1 LNHDA, CDR2 SQIVND (reference sequence). V was shortened by 0 bases and J by 7 bases, with 9 bases between the two germline ends. The CDR3 is 13 amino acids. The CDR3 here is CASSIDGIDEAFF. In DNA, the CDR3 is TGTGCCAGTAGTATAGATGGCATAGATGAAGCTTTCTTT.

This clonotype was found many times. The chain couples TRBV19 to TRBJ2-2; no firm D call. The V gene lost 1 base and the J gene lost 2 bases, with 14 bases spanning the gap. The CDR3 spans 17 residues. The germline CDR1 and CDR2 sequences are LNHDA and SQIVND (reference sequence). In DNA form, the CDR3 reads TGTGCCAGTAGTATAGGACCTGGCCGAGGTAACACCGGGGAGCTGTTTTTT. Amino acid sequence: CASSIGPGRGNTGELFF.

As concerns this clonotype: The junction does not match germline at one end; this may be a read error. V gene TRBV2 combines with J gene TRBJ2-1; D is ambiguous. CDR1 and CDR2 (germline): SNHLY, FYNNEI. The CDR3 length is 14 residues. Here the CDR3 reads CASLSLSSYSEQFF. CDR3 nucleotide sequence: TGTGCCAGCCTGAGTTTAAGCTCCTACAGTGAGCAGTTCTTC.